This TCR beta chain was observed in a study of response to subunit inactivated influenza vaccine. Findings and caveats of the study: Authors suggested few new T cells are recruited by each seasonal influenza vaccination.

This clonotype was picked up many times. As yet, its antigen is unknown. TCRdb re-called the RT-PCR reads with MiXCR, one entry per CDR3 protein. The table includes about 160,000 distinct CDR3 sequences, roughly a tenth detected once. The germline CDR1 and CDR2 sequences are SGHAT and FQNNGV. The trim removed 6 bases at V and 4 bases at J, leaving 5 bases unmatched. The CDR3 covers 15 residues. The sample here was non-naive T cells sorted from PBMCs, taken roughly 6 weeks after vaccination. The V call is TRBV11-2, the J call TRBJ2-2; 10 bases line up with TRBD2. This sequence was found in a man in his fifties or sixties who received an inactivated influenza vaccine. The CDR3: CASSRTSGFTGELFF. In DNA, the CDR3 is TGTGCCAGCAGTCGGACTAGCGGATTCACCGGGGAGCTGTTTTTT.